The TCR beta chain under discussion was sequenced for a study of blood T cells in healthy people across ages. This clonotype was counted many times. V lost 4 bases, J lost 5 bases, and 16 bases lay in between. This CDR3 region has 15 residues. The germline gives CDR1 SGHRS, CDR2 YFSETQ. Sample-barcoded 5' priming and a J-beta primer mix drove a second PCR of roughly 7 to 11 cycles. One entry per CDR3 protein results from TCRdb running MiXCR on the 5' RACE reads. Altogether approximately 810,000 distinct CDR3 sequences are present, about 36% being singletons, with the ten largest covering roughly 13%. Source material: blood. The rearrangement uses TRBV5-1 and TRBJ2-1; possibly TRBD1 for D (6 bases). The TCR originated in a man younger than 35 in good health. The CDR3 protein is CASSPDAGVHNEQFF. DNA of the CDR3: TGCGCCAGCAGCCCTGACGCAGGGGTCCACAATGAGCAGTTCTTC.